The clone carrying this TCR beta chain was detected once. Amplified TCR beta CDR3 regions derived from RNA transcripts. First-round RT-PCR with HTBI primers amplified the TCR CDR3 region. TCRdb recomputed calls from the multiplex PCR reads with MiXCR, one row per CDR3 protein. Here the sample spans about 770,000 distinct CDR3 sequences, around a sixth being singletons. The study based diagnoses on clinical symptoms, serum thyroxine and TRAb, thyroid ultrasound and orbital computed tomography. Blood dates from first hyperthyroidism diagnosis, before any ophthalmopathy symptoms. The PBMCs were sourced from fresh peripheral blood (10 ml). The germline V and J ends were trimmed by 5 bases and 1 base, with 14 bases remaining between them. Germline assignment: CDR1 SGHTA and CDR2 FQGTGA. CDR3 length: 15 amino acids. This record comes from a study of T cells in Graves' hyperthyroidism and ophthalmopathy.

The chain couples TRBV7-3 to TRBJ1-1, with a weak D call TRBD1 (5 bases). The sequence was collected from a woman in her forties or fifties with Graves' hyperthyroidism that later progressed to Graves' ophthalmopathy. Sequenced material: blood. The CDR3 DNA sequence: TGTGCCAGCAGCCTAGGCGAGGGACCGAACACTGAAGCTTTCTTT. It encodes CASSLGEGPNTEAFF.